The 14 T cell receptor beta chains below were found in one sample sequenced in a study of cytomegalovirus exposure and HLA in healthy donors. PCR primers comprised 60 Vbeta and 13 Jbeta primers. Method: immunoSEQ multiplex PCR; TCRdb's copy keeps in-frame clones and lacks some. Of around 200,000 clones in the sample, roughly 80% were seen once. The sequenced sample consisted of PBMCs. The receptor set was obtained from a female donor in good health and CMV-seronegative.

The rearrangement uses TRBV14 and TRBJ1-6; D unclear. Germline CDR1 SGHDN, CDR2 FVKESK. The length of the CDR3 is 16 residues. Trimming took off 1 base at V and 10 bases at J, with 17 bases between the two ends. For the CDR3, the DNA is TGTGCCAGCAGCCAAGTCCGTTGGGGATCGGGGTCACCCCTCCACTTT. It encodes CASSQVRWGSGSPLHF. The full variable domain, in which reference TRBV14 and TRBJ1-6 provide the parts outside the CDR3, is EAGVTQFPSHSVIEKGQTVTLRCDPISGHDNLYWYRRVMGKEIKFLLHFVKESKQDESGMPNNRFLAERTGGTYSTLKVQPAELEDSGVYFCASSQVRWGSGSPLHFGNGTRLTVT.

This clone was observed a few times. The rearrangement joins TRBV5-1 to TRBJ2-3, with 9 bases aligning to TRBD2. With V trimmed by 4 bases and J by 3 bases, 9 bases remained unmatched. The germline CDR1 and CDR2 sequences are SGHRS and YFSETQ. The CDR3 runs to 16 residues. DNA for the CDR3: TGCGCCAGCAGCCAGCAGAAAGCGGGAGGTACAGATACGCAGTATTTT. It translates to CASSQQKAGGTDTQYF.

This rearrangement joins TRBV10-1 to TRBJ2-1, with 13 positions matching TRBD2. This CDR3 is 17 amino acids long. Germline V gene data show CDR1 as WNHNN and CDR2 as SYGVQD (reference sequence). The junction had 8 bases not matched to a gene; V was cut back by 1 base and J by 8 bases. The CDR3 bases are TGCGCCAGCAGTGAGTACGTTCCGGGACTAGCGGGATATGAGCAGTTCTTC. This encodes CASSEYVPGLAGYEQFF.

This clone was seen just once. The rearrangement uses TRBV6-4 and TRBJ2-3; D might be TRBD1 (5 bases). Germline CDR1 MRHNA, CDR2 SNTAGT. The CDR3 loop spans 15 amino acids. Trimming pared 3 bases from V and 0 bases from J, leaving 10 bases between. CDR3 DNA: TGTGCCAGCAGTGAGGGCAGGACAAGCACAGATACGCAGTATTTT. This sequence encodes CASSEGRTSTDTQYF.

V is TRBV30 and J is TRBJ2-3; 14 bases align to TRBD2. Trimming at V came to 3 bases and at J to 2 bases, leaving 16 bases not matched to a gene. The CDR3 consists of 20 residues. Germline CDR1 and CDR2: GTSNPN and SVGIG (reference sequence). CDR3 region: CAWSEGGDPGLAGVTDTQYF. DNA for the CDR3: TGTGCCTGGAGCGAAGGTGGGGACCCGGGACTAGCGGGGGTCACAGATACGCAGTATTTT.

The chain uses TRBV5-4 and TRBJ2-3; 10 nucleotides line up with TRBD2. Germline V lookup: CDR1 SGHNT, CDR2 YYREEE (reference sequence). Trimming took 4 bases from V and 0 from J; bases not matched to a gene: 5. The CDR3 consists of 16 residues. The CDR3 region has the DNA TGTGCCAGCAGCACCATGACTAGCGGGAGCACAGATACGCAGTATTTT. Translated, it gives CASSTMTSGSTDTQYF.

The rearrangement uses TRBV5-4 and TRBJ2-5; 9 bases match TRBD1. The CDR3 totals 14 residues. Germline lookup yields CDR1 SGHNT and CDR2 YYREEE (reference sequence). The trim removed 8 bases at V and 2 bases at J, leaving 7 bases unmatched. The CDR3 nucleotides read TGTGCCAGTCATCAGGACAGGGGTCAAGAGACCCAGTACTTC. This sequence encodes CASHQDRGQETQYF.

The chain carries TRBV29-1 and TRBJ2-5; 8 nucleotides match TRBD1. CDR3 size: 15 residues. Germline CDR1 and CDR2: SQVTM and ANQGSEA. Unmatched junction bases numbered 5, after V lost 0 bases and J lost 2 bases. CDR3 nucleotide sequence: TGCAGCGTTGAAGACAGGGGGCACTTTCAAGAGACCCAGTACTTC. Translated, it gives CSVEDRGHFQETQYF.

CDR3 in DNA: TGTGCCAGCAGCCTCAGGGACAGGGCAAAGAACACTGAAGCTTTCTTT. Translated, it gives CASSLRDRAKNTEAFF. The J gene is TRBJ1-1, the V gene TRBV7-8; 9 bases are shared with TRBD1. The CDR3 has 16 residues. Germline trimming cut 5 bases from V and 1 base from J; bases unmatched to any gene: 8. Germline V CDR1 and CDR2: SGHVS, FQNEAQ.

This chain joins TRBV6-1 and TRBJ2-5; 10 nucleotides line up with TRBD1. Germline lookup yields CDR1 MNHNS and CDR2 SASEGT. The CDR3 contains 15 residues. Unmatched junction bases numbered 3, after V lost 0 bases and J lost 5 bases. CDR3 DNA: TGTGCCAGCAGTGAAGCGACAGGGGGCGGCGAGACCCAGTACTTC. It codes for CASSEATGGGETQYF.

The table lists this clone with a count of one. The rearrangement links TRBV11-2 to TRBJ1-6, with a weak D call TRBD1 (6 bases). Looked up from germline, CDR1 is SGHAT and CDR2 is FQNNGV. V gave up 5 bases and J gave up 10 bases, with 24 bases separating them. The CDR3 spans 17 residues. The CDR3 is CASSPSIPAGARSPLHF. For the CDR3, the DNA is TGTGCCAGCAGCCCCTCGATCCCAGCAGGGGCAAGATCACCCCTCCACTTT.

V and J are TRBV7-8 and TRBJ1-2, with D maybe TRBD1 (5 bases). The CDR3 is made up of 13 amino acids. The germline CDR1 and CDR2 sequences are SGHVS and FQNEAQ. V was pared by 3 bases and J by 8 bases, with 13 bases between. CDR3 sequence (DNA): TGTGCCAGCAGCTTGGAAGGGGCTACCGGCTACACCTTC. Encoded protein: CASSLEGATGYTF.

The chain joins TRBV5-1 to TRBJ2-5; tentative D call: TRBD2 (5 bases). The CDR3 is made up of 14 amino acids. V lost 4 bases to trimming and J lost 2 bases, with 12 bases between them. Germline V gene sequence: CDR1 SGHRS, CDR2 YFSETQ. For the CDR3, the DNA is TGCGCCAGCAGCCGTGTGGGAGTTCAAGAGACCCAGTACTTC. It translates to CASSRVGVQETQYF.

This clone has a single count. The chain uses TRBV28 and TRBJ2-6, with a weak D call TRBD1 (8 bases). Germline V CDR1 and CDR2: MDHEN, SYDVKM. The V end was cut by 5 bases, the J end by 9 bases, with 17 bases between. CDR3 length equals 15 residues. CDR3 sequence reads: CASSGNRGRVNVLTF. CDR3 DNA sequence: TGTGCCAGCAGTGGGAACAGGGGGAGGGTCAACGTCCTGACTTTC.